The entry that follows covers one TCR beta chain sequence. What it binds is unknown. CDR1 and CDR2 from the germline V gene are SGHTA and FQGNSA. V was cut by 5 bases and J by 7 bases, with 10 bases left in between. The CDR3 is 12 amino acids. This sample was taken from a study of cytomegalovirus exposure and HLA in healthy donors. Study observations and caveats: Diagnosis of cytomegalovirus status made by the classifier reportedly showed high specificity and sensitivity.

PCR involved 60 Vbeta and 13 Jbeta primers. Only in-frame clones appear in the TCRdb table, and some are missing; sequencing was by immunoSEQ multiplex PCR. The sample holds some 130,000 clones, 60% to 85% seen once. This clonotype was sampled from a man between 18 and 29 years old in good health and CMV-seronegative. Input material: PBMCs. The chain carries TRBV7-2 and TRBJ2-3; D might be TRBD2 (7 bases). CDR3 nucleotide sequence: TGTGCCAGCAGCCAGGGGACTAATACGCAGTATTTT. This codes for CASSQGTNTQYF.